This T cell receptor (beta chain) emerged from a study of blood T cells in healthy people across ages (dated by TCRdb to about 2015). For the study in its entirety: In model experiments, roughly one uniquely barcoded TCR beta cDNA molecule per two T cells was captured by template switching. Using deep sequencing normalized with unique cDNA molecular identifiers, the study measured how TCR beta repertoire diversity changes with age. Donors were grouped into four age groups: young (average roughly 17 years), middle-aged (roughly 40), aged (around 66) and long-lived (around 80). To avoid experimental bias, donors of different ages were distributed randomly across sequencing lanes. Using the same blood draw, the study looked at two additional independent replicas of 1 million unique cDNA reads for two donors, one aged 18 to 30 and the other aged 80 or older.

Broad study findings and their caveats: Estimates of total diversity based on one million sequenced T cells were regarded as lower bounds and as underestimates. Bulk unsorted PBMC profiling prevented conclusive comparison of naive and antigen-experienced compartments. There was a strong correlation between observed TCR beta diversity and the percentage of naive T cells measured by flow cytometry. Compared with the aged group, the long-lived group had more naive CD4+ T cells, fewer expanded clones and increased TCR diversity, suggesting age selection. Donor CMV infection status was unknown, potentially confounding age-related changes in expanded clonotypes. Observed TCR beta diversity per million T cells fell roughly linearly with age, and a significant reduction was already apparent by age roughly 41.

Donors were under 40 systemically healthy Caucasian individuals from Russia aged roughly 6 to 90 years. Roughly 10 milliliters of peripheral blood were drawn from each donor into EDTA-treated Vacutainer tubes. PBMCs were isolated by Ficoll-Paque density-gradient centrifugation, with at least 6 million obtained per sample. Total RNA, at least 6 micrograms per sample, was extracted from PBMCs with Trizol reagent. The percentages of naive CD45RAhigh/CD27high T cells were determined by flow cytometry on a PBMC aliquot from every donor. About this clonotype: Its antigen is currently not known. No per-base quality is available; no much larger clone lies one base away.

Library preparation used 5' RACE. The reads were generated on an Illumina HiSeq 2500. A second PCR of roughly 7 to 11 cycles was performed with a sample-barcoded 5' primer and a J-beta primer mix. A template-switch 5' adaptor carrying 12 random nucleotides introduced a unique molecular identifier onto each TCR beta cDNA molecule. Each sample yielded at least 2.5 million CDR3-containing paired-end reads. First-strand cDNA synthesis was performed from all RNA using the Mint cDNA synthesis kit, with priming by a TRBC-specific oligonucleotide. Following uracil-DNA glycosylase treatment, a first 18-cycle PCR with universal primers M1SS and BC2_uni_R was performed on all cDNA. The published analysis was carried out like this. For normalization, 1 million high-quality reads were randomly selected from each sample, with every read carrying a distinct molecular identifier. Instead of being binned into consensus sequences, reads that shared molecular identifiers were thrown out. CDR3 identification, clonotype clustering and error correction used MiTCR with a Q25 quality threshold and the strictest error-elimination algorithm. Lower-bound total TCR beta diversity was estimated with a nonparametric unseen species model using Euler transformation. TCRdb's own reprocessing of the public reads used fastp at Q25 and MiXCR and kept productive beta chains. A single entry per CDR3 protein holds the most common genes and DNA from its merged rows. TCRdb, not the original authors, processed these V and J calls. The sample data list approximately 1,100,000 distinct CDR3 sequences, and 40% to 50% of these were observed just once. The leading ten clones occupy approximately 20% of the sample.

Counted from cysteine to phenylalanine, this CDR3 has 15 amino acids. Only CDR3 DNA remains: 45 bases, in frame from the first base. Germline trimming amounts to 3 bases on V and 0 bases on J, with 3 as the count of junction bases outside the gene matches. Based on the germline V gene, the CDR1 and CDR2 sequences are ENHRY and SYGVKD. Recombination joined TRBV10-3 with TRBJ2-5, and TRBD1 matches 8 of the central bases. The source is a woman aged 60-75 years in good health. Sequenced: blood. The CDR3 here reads CAISDPDRDQETQYF. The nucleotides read TGTGCCATCAGTGACCCGGACAGGGACCAAGAGACCCAGTACTTC.